This entry lists 20 T cell receptor beta chains sequenced from one sample in a study of T cells in women clearing cervical HPV infection. The assay was immunoSEQ multiplex PCR, and TCRdb's table has in-frame clones only and misses some. The sample's table shows 20,000 to 30,000 clones. The sequencing sample was made of blood buffy coat. These receptors were collected from a woman between 18 and 75 years old with a cervical HPV16 infection that either progressed to CIN3+ or cleared (not recorded which).

Remarks on this clone: From the germline J gene comes the end of the CDR3, since the read stops 3 residues before it. This chain connects TRBV7-9 to TRBJ1-1, with D possibly matching TRBD1 (6 bases). Per the germline V gene, CDR1 is SEHNR and CDR2 is FQNEAQ (reference sequence). The V and J ends lost 5 bases and 4 bases respectively, with 11 bases between them. There are 13 residues in the CDR3. CDR3 sequence reads: CASSRTAGTEAFF. Incomplete CDR3 DNA: TGTGCCAGCAGCCGGACAGCCGGCACTGAA. Drawing the rest from reference TRBV7-9 and TRBJ1-1, the complete variable domain is DTGVSQNPRHKITKRGQNVTFRCDPISEHNRLYWYRQTLGQGPEFLTYFQNEAQLEKSRLLSDRFSAERPKGSFSTLEIQRTEQGDSAMYLCASSRTAGTEAFFGQGTRLTVV.

The CDR3 reads CSARRGGWGYGYTF. The CDR3 DNA, read in part, is TGCAGTGCTAGAAGGGGAGGCTGGGGCTATGGC. J is TRBJ1-2 and V is TRBV20-1, with D possibly matching TRBD1 (5 bases). The sequence runs out 3 residues before the end of the CDR3; the remainder is reconstructed from the germline J gene. V lost 2 bases to trimming and J lost 4 bases, with 14 bases between them. Germline CDR1 DFQATT, CDR2 SNEGSKA (reference sequence). The CDR3 has 14 residues.

Worth noting for this clone: The read comes to an end 3 residues before the CDR3 does, leaving the germline J gene to fill in the end. The V gene is TRBV5-1, the J gene TRBJ2-7, with D perhaps matching TRBD1 (5 bases). The CDR3 spans 12 residues. Trimming removed 4 bases at V and 4 bases at J, with 9 bases between. Germline CDR1 is SGHRS and CDR2 is YFSETQ. The sequenced part of the CDR3 DNA is TGCGCCAGCAGCCCTCAGGGTTACGAG. Translating gives CASSPQGYE. The whole CDR3 sequence reads CASSPQGYEQYF. The entire variable domain, with the rest obtained from reference TRBV5-1 and TRBJ2-7, is as follows: KAGVTQTPRYLIKTRGQQVTLSCSPISGHRSVSWYQQTPGQGLQFLFEYFSETQRNKGNFPGRFSGRQFSNSRSEMNVSTLELGDSALYLCASSPQGYEQYFGPGTRLTVT.

For this clone: The read is 3 residues too short to cover the CDR3 end, so that end is filled in from the germline J gene. The V gene is TRBV20-1, the J gene TRBJ2-4, with D tentatively TRBD1 (6 bases). V was trimmed by 3 bases and J by 7 bases, leaving 10 bases between them. The CDR3 is 12 residues long. Germline lookup yields CDR1 DFQATT and CDR2 SNEGSKA (reference sequence). The CDR3 here is CSARGDMNIQYF. The covered CDR3 bases are TGCAGTGCTAGGGGGGACATGAACATT.

Worth noting for this clone: The read comes to an end 3 residues before the CDR3 does, leaving the germline J gene to fill in the end. The rearrangement uses TRBV5-8 and TRBJ1-6; D is unclear. Germline V CDR1 and CDR2: SGHTS, YDEGEE. Trimming shortened V by 2 bases and J by 7 bases, and 4 bases separated the two germline ends. The length of the CDR3 is 12 residues. The CDR3 region is CASSFLNSPLHF. CDR3 DNA, as far as it was read: TGTGCCAGCAGCTTCCTCAATTCACCC.

In regard to this clone: The read halts 3 residues ahead of the CDR3 end, with the missing end drawn from the germline J gene. The rearrangement links TRBV5-4 to TRBJ2-2; no reliable D call. The ends were cut back, 2 bases at V and 0 bases at J, with 8 bases in the middle. The CDR3 has 15 residues. Germline lookup yields CDR1 SGHNT and CDR2 YYREEE (reference sequence). CDR3 loop: CASSFGTTNTGELFF. The CDR3 bases that were read are TGTGCCAGCAGCTTCGGTACTACGAACACCGGGGAG.

To note about this clone: The read falls 3 residues short of the CDR3 end, and the missing part is taken from the germline J gene. The chain carries TRBV20-1 and TRBJ2-3; the D gene could be TRBD1 or TRBD2 (5 bases each). The CDR3 is made up of 12 amino acids. Germline V lookup: CDR1 DFQATT, CDR2 SNEGSKA (reference sequence). The part of the CDR3 DNA that was read is TGCAGTGCCCTGCCGAGGGGAGAGACG. Residues: CSALPRGET. From start to end, the CDR3 is CSALPRGETQYF.

About this clone itself: The observed sequence ends 3 residues before the CDR3 terminus, with the missing tail filled in from the germline J gene. The chain joins TRBV7-9 to TRBJ2-2; TRBD1 might be the D (5 bases). Per the germline V gene, CDR1 is SEHNR and CDR2 is FQNEAQ (reference sequence). CDR3 length equals 15 residues. CDR3 residues: CASSSYRNTNEKLFF. CDR3 bases read: TGTGCCAGCAGCTCTTACAGGAACACTAATGAAAAG. The full variable domain, in which reference TRBV7-9 and TRBJ2-2 provide the parts outside the CDR3, is DTGVSQNPRHKITKRGQNVTFRCDPISEHNRLYWYRQTLGQGPEFLTYFQNEAQLEKSRLLSDRFSAERPKGSFSTLEIQRTEQGDSAMYLCASSSYRNTNEKLFFGEGSRLTVL.

Notes on this clone: The observed sequence ends 3 residues before the CDR3 terminus, with the missing tail filled in from the germline J gene. The chain joins TRBV10-3 to TRBJ2-3; 10 bases fit TRBD2. Losses at the gene ends were 4 bases for V and 0 bases for J; bases not matched to a gene: 4. Germline loops: CDR1 ENHRY, CDR2 SYGVKD. The CDR3 is 16 amino acids. CDR3 DNA, as far as it was read: TGTGCCATCAGTGGGACTAGCGGCCCTAGCACAGATACG. It yields the protein CAISGTSGPSTDT. The full CDR3 protein reads CAISGTSGPSTDTQYF.

Concerning this clone itself: The CDR3 end lies 3 residues beyond the end of the read and is filled in from the germline J gene. The chain links TRBV7-3 to TRBJ2-1, with 10 bases fitting TRBD2. The CDR3 spans 14 residues. The trim removed 4 bases at V and 5 bases at J, leaving 2 bases unmatched. Germline V gives CDR1 SGHTA, CDR2 FQGTGA. CDR3 in amino acids: CASSWTSGNNEQFF. The part of the CDR3 DNA that was read is TGTGCCAGCAGCTGGACTAGCGGCAACAATGAG.

Remarks on this clone: The CDR3 end is not reached by the read, which stops 3 residues before it; the germline J gene fills it in. The genes are TRBV20-1 and TRBJ1-5; TRBD1 agrees at 7 bases. CDR1 is DFQATT, CDR2 SNEGSKA, per germline (reference sequence). Germline trimming cut 3 bases from V and 1 base from J; bases unmatched to any gene: 3. The CDR3 consists of 14 residues. The CDR3 is CSASDRASNQPQHF. The part of the CDR3 DNA that was read is TGCAGTGCTAGCGACAGGGCAAGCAATCAGCCC.

Comment on this clone: The read ends 3 residues before the CDR3 terminus; that terminus is restored from the germline J gene. The chain carries TRBV5-1 and TRBJ2-3; D perhaps matches TRBD1 (8 bases). The CDR3 spans 16 residues. Germline loops: CDR1 SGHRS, CDR2 YFSETQ. The CDR3 DNA, read in part, is TGCGCCAGTTGTCCGAACTACAGGGGGAGCGGGGAGACG. This encodes CASCPNYRGSGET. The entire CDR3 is CASCPNYRGSGETQYF.

As regards this clone: The CDR3 end falls 3 residues outside the read, so it is completed with the germline J gene. The chain recombines TRBV7-2 with TRBJ2-1; 9 bases map to TRBD2. V gave up 6 bases and J gave up 6 bases; unmatched junction bases: 6. CDR1 is SGHTA and CDR2 is FQGNSA in the germline V gene. This CDR3 comprises 14 residues. CDR3 bases read: TGTGCCAGCAGAAAAGCGGGGGGACGCAATGAG. It yields the protein CASRKAGGRNE. The CDR3 in full is CASRKAGGRNEQFF.

This chain's CDR3 is CATKQGSTGRTEAFF. The sequenced part of the CDR3 DNA is TGTGCCACGAAACAGGGGTCCACAGGTAGGACTGAA. V gene TRBV2 combines with J gene TRBJ1-1, with 7 bases identical to TRBD1. The observed sequence ends 3 residues before the CDR3 terminus, with the missing tail filled in from the germline J gene. Germline-derived CDR1 and CDR2 are SNHLY and FYNNEI. The CDR3 is 15 residues long. V shed 10 bases, J shed 5 bases, and the junction held 16 bases outside the gene matches.

Note on this clone: The CDR3 goes on 3 residues after the read ends, and that part is filled in from the germline J gene. The chain carries TRBV4-2 and TRBJ2-1; D is perhaps TRBD2 (6 bases). The CDR3 length is 19 residues. Germline loops: CDR1 LGHNA, CDR2 YNFKEQ. Trimming removed 3 bases from V and 0 bases from J, with 21 bases in between. CDR3 residues: CASSQGFWGRGSSYNEQFF. The CDR3 bases that were read are TGTGCCAGCAGCCAGGGGTTTTGGGGACGGGGGAGCTCCTACAATGAG.

With regard to this clone: The DNA ends 3 residues before the CDR3 does, and the rest of the CDR3 is filled in from the germline J gene. This chain joins TRBV7-9 and TRBJ1-2; D is possibly TRBD1 (5 bases). CDR1 SEHNR and CDR2 FQNEAQ come from the germline V gene (reference sequence). The CDR3 runs to 14 residues. The sequenced CDR3 bases are TGTGCCAGCAGCTTAGTCGGCAGGGAGGTACGC. Its translation is CASSLVGREVR. The whole CDR3 is CASSLVGREVRYTF.

As concerns this clone: The read terminates 3 residues before the CDR3 end, so the remaining end is supplied by the germline J gene. This chain connects TRBV6-1 to TRBJ2-3, with a weak D call TRBD1 (5 bases). The CDR3 spans 14 residues. Per germline, CDR1 MNHNS and CDR2 SASEGT. Between the trimmed V and J ends, which lost 2 bases and 3 bases, there was a span of 9 bases. The CDR3 bases that were read are TGTGCCAGCAGTGAAAGGGGCGGAACAGATACG. Protein: CASSERGGTDT. The full CDR3 sequence reads CASSERGGTDTQYF.

Notes on this clone: The CDR3 end is not reached by the read, which stops 3 residues before it; the germline J gene fills it in. The chain has TRBV5-1 and TRBJ2-2; 11 bases match TRBD1. The CDR3 contains 18 residues. From germline, CDR1 is SGHRS and CDR2 YFSETQ. The covered CDR3 bases are TGCGCCAGCAGCGGAGGGAGGACAGGGGGCGCGTCTAATGAAAAG. Translated: CASSGGRTGGASNEK. In full, the CDR3 reads CASSGGRTGGASNEKLFF.

With regard to this clone: The read terminates 3 residues ahead of where the CDR3 ends, so the germline J gene completes it. The chain has TRBV7-2 and TRBJ2-3; D remains ambiguous. The germline V and J ends were trimmed by 1 base and 4 bases, with 6 bases remaining between them. This CDR3 has 13 residues. Germline values: CDR1 SGHTA, CDR2 FQGNSA. CDR3 DNA (partial): TGTGCCAGCAGCTTAGGAGAGCCAGATACG. Its translation: CASSLGEPDT. The whole CDR3 reads CASSLGEPDTQYF. Using reference TRBV7-2 and TRBJ2-3 for the parts outside the CDR3, the full variable domain is GAGVSQSPSNKVTEKGKDVELRCDPISGHTALYWYRQSLGQGLEFLIYFQGNSAPDKSGLPSDRFSAERTGGSVSTLTIQRTQQEDSAVYLCASSLGEPDTQYFGPGTRLTVL.

The sequenced CDR3 bases are TGTGCCAGCAGCTTAGGTCTCAGAGGGTACTCACCG. The encoded protein is CASSLGLRGYSP. The entire CDR3 protein is CASSLGLRGYSPLFF. This sequence joins TRBV7-2 and TRBJ2-2; TRBD2 is a possible D gene (5 bases). The read ends 3 residues shy of where the CDR3 ends; the end is completed using the germline J gene. CDR1 is SGHTA and CDR2 is FQGNSA in the germline V gene. This CDR3 is built from 15 residues.